The present T cell receptor (beta chain) was sequenced within a study of cytomegalovirus exposure and HLA in healthy donors. Study-wide results and caveats: A missense variant in DCLRE1C was later tied to TCR beta V- and J-gene trimming. Later on, an analysis found that several of the most significant clusters appeared to be linked to common viral pathogens, which included parvovirus B19.

The germline CDR1 and CDR2 sequences are SGDLS and YYNGEE. The CDR3 is 14 amino acids. The V end was cut by 3 bases, the J end by 3 bases, with 13 bases between. Use of 60 Vbeta and 13 Jbeta primers characterized the PCR. Libraries were prepared by immunoSEQ multiplex PCR; TCRdb keeps only in-frame clonotypes and omits some of them. The sample has some 170,000 clones, under 80% seen once. In regard to this clone: Its antigen is unidentified.

This chain connects TRBV9 to TRBJ2-7; perhaps TRBD1 as D (6 bases). The sample comprised PBMCs. This receptor was obtained from a human donor in good health. CDR3 nucleotide sequence: TGTGCCAGCAGCGCGGGACACGGTTTCTACGAGCAGTACTTC. This sequence encodes CASSAGHGFYEQYF.